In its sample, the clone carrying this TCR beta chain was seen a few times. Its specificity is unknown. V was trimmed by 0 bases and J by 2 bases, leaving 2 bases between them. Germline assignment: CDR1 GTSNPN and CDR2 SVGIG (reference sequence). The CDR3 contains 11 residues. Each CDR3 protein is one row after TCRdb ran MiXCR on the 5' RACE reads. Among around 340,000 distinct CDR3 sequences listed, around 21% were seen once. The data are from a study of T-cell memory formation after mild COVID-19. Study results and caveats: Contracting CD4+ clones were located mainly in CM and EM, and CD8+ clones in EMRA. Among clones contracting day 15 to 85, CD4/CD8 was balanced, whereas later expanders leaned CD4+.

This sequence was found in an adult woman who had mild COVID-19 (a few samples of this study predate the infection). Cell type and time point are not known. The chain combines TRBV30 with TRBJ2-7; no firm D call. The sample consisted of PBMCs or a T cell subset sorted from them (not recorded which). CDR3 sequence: CAWSVAYEQYF. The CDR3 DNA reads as TGTGCCTGGAGTGTTGCCTACGAGCAGTACTTC.